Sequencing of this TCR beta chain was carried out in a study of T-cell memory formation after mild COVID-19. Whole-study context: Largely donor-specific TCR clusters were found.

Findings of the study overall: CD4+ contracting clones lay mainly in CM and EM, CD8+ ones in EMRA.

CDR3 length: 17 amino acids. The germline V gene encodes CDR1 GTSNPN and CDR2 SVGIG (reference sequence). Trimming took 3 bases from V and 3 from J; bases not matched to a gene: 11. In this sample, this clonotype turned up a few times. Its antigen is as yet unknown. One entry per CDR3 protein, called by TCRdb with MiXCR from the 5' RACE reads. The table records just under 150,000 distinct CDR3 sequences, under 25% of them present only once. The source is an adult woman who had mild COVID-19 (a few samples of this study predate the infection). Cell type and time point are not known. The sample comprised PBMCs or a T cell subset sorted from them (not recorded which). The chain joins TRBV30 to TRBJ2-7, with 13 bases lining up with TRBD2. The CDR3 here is CAWSREIGTSGNYEQYF. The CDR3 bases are TGTGCCTGGAGCCGAGAGATCGGGACTAGCGGGAACTACGAGCAGTACTTC.